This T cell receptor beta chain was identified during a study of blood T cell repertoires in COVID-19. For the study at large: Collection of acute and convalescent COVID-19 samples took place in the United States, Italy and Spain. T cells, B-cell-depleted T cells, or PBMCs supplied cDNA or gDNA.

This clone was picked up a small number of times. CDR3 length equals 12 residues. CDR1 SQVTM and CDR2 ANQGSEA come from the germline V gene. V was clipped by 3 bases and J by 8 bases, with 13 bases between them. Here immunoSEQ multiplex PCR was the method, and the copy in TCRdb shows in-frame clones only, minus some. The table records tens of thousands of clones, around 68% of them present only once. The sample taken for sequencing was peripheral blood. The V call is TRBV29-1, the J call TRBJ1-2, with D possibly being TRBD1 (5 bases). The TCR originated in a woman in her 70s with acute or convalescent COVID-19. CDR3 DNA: TGCAGCGTTGACCCCGGGGGAGACGGCTACACCTTC. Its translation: CSVDPGGDGYTF.